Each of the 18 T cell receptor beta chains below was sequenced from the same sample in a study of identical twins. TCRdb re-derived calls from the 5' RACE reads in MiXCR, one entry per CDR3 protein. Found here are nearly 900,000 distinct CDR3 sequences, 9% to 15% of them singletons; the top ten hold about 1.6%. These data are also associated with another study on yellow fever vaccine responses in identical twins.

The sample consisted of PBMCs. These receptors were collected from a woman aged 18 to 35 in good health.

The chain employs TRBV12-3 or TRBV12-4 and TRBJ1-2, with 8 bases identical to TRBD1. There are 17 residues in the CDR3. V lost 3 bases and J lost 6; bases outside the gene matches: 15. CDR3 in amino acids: CASSFRFIVRTGHGYTF. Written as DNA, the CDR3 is TGTGCCAGCAGTTTCAGGTTCATTGTTCGGACAGGGCATGGCTACACCTTC.

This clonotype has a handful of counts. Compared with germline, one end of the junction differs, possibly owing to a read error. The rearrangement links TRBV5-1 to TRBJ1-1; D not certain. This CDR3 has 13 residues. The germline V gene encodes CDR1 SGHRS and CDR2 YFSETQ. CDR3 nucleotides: TGCGCCAGCAGCTTGGGCCCCCAGGCTGTGTGGACCTTT. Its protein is CASSLGPQAVWTF.

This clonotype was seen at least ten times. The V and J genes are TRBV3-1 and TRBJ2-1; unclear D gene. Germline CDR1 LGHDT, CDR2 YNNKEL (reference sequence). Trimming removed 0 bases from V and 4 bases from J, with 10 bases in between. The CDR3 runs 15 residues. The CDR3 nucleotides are TGTGCCAGCAGCCAAGAAGTTTGGCGGTACAATGAGCAGTTCTTC. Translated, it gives CASSQEVWRYNEQFF.

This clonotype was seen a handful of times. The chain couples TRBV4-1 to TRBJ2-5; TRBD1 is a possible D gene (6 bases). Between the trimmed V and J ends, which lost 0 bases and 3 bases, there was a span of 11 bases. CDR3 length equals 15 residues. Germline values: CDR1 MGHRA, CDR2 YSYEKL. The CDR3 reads CASSQDPRGEETQYF. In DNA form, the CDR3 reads TGCGCCAGCAGCCAAGATCCCAGGGGTGAAGAGACCCAGTACTTC.

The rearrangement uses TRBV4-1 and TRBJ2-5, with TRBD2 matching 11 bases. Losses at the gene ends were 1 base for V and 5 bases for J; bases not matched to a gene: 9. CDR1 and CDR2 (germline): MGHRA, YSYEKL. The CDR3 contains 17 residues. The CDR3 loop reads CASSQARGTSGSETQYF. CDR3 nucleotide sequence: TGCGCCAGCAGCCAAGCCCGAGGGACTAGCGGCTCTGAGACCCAGTACTTC.

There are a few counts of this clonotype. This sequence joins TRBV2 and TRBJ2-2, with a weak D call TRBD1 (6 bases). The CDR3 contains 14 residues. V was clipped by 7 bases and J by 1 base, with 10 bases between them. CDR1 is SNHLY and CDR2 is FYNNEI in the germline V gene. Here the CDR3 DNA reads TGTGCCAGCAATGGGGGACAGAACACCGGGGAGCTGTTTTTT. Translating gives CASNGGQNTGELFF.

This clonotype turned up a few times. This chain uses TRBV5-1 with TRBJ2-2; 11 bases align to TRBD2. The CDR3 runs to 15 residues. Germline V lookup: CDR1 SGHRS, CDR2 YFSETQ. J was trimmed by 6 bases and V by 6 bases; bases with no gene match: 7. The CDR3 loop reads CASKGGTSGSGELFF. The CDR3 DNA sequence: TGCGCCAGCAAAGGCGGGACTAGCGGATCCGGGGAGCTGTTTTTT. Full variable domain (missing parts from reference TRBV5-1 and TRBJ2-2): KAGVTQTPRYLIKTRGQQVTLSCSPISGHRSVSWYQQTPGQGLQFLFEYFSETQRNKGNFPGRFSGRQFSNSRSEMNVSTLELGDSALYLCASKGGTSGSGELFFGEGSRLTVL.

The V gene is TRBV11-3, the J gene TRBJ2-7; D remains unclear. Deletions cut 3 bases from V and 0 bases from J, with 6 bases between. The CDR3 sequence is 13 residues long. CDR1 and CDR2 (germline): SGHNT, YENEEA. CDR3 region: CASSFEDSYEQYF. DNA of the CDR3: TGTGCCAGCAGCTTTGAGGACTCCTACGAGCAGTACTTC. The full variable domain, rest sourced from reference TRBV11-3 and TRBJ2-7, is EAGVVQSPRYKIIEKKQPVAFWCNPISGHNTLYWYLQNLGQGPELLIRYENEEAVDDSQLPKDRFSAERLKGVDSTLKIQPAELGDSAVYLCASSFEDSYEQYFGPGTRLTVT.

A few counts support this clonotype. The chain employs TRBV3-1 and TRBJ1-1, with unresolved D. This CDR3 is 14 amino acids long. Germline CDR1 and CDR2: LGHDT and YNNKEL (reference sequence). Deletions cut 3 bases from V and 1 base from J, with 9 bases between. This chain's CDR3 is CASSHGRKNTEAFF. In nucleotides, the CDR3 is TGTGCCAGCAGCCATGGCAGAAAGAACACTGAAGCTTTCTTT.

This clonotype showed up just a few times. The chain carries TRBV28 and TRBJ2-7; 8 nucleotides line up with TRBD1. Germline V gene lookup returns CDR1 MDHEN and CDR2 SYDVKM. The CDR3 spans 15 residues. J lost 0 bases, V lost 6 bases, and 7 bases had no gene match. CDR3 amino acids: CASSPGQVNSYEQYV. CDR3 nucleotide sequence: TGTGCCAGCAGCCCGGGACAGGTGAACTCCTACGAGCAGTACGTC.

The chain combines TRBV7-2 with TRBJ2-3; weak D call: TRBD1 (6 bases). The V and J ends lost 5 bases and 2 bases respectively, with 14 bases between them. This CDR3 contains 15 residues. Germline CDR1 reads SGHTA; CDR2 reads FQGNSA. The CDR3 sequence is CASSPGQSYTDTQYF. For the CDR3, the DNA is TGTGCCAGCAGCCCGGGACAAAGCTACACAGATACGCAGTATTTT.

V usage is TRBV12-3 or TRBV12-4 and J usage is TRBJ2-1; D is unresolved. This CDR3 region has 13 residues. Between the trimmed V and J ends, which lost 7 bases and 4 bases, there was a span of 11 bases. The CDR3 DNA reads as TGTGCCAGCACCACCTCAGCGTACAATGAGCAGTTCTTC. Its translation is CASTTSAYNEQFF.

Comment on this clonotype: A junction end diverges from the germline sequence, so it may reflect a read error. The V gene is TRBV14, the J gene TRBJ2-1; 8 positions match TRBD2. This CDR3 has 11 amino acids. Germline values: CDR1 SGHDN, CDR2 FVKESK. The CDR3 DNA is TGTGCCAGCAGCCAAGGACTAGCGTCGAGCTTC. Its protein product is CASSQGLASSF. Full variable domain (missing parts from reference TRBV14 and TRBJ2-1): EAGVTQFPSHSVIEKGQTVTLRCDPISGHDNLYWYRRVMGKEIKFLLHFVKESKQDESGMPNNRFLAERTGGTYSTLKVQPAELEDSGVYFCASSQGLASSFGPGTRLTVL.

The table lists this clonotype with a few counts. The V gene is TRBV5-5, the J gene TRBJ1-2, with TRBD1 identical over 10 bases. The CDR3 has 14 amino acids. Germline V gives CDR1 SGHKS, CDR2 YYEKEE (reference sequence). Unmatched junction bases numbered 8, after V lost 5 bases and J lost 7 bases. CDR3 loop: CASSSGTGDSGYTF. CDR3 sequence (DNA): TGTGCCAGCAGTTCCGGGACAGGGGATTCTGGCTACACCTTC.

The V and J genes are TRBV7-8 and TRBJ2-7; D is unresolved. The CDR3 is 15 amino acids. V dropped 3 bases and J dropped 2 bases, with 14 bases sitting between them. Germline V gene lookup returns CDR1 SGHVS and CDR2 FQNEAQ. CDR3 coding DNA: TGTGCCAGCAGCTTGTCCGGAACCATAACCTACGAGCAGTACTTC. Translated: CASSLSGTITYEQYF.

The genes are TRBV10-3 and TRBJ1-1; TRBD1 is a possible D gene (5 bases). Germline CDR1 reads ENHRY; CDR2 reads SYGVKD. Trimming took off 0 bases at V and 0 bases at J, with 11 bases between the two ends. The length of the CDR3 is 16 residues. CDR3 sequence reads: CAISESGVAMNTEAFF. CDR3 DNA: TGTGCCATCAGTGAGTCGGGGGTAGCCATGAACACTGAAGCTTTCTTT.

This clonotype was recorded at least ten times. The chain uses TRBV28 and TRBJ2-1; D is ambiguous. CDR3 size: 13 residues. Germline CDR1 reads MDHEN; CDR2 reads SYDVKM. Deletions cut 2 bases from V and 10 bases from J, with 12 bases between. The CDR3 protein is CASSLNSPREQFF. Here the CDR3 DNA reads TGTGCCAGCAGTTTAAATTCGCCTCGGGAGCAGTTCTTC. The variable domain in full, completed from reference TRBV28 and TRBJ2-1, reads DVKVTQSSRYLVKRTGEKVFLECVQDMDHENMFWYRQDPGLGLRLIYFSYDVKMKEKGDIPEGYSVSREKKERFSLILESASTNQTSMYLCASSLNSPREQFFGPGTRLTVL.

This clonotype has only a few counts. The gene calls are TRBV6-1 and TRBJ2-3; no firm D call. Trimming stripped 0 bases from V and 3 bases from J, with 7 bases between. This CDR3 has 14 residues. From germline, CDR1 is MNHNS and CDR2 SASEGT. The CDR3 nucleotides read TGTGCCAGCAGTGAAGCAACAAAGACAGATACGCAGTATTTT. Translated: CASSEATKTDTQYF.